The present TCR beta chain was sequenced within a study of T cells after yellow fever vaccination. This CDR3 contains 14 residues. The ends were cut back, 4 bases at V and 2 bases at J, with 10 bases in the middle. One entry per CDR3 protein results from TCRdb running MiXCR on the 5' RACE reads. The table has around 360,000 distinct CDR3 sequences, around 10% seen once. This chain links TRBV12-3 or TRBV12-4 with TRBJ2-3; D unclear. This receptor was obtained from a man younger than 35 who received the YFV17D yellow fever vaccine. This material consisted of PBMCs, taken on the day of the first yellow fever vaccination. The CDR3 sequence: CASSSMATTDTQYF. Here the CDR3 DNA reads TGTGCCAGCAGTTCGATGGCGACCACAGATACGCAGTATTTT.